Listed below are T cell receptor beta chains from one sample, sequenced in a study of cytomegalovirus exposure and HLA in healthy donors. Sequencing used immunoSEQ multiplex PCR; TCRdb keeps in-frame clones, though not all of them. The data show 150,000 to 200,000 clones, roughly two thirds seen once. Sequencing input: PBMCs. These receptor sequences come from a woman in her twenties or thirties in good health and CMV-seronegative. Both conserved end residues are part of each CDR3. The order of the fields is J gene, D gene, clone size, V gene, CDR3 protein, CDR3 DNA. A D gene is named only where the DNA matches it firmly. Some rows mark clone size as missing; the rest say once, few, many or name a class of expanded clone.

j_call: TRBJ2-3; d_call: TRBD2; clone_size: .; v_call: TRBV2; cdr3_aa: CASSTQKGLAGRSGTDTQYF; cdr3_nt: TGTGCCAGCAGTACCCAGAAGGGACTAGCGGGACGGAGCGGCACAGATACGCAGTATTTT
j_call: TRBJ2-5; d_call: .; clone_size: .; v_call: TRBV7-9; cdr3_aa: CASSLWRSNGETQYF; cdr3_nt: TGTGCCAGCAGCTTATGGCGGTCTAACGGGGAGACCCAGTACTTC
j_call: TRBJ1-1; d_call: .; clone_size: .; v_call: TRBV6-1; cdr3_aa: CASSATKIEAFF; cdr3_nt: TGTGCCAGCAGCGCAACTAAAATAGAAGCTTTCTTT
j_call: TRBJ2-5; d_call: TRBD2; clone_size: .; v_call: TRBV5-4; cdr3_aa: CASSLNGGYQETQYF; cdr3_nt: TGTGCCAGCAGCTTAAACGGGGGGTACCAAGAGACCCAGTACTTC
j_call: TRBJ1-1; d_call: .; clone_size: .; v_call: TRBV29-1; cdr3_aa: CSVEDARTEAFF; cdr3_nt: TGCAGCGTTGAAGATGCGCGAACTGAAGCTTTCTTT
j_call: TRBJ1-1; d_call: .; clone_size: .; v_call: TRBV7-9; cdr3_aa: CASRPPGNVEAFF; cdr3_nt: TGTGCCAGCAGGCCCCCAGGGAACGTTGAAGCTTTCTTT
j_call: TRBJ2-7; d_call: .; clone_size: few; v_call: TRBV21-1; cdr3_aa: CASSKSKEQYF; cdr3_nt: TGTGCCAGCAGCAAATCTAAAGAGCAGTACTTC
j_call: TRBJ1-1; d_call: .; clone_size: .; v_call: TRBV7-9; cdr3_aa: CASSLQGRENTEAFF; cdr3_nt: TGTGCCAGCAGCCTACAAGGCAGGGAGAACACTGAAGCTTTCTTT
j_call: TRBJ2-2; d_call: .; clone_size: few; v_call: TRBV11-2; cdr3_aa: CASSLASGAGELFF; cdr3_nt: TGTGCCAGCAGCTTAGCTTCGGGAGCCGGGGAGCTGTTTTTT
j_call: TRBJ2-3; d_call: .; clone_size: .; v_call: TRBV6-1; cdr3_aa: CASSQGGGTDTQYF; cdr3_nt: TGTGCCAGCAGCCAAGGGGGGGGCACAGATACGCAGTATTTT
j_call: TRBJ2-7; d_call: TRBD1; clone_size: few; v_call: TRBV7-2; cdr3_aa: CASRDGTGEYEQYF; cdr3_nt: TGTGCCAGCAGAGACGGGACAGGGGAATACGAGCAGTACTTC
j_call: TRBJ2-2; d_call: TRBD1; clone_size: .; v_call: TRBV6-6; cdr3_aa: CASNQGARVGELFF; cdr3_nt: TGTGCCAGCAACCAGGGGGCGCGGGTCGGGGAGCTGTTTTTT
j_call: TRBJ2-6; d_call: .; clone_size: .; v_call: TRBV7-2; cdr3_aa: CASSYNSGANVLTF; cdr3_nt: TGTGCCAGCAGCTACAACTCTGGGGCCAACGTCCTGACTTTC
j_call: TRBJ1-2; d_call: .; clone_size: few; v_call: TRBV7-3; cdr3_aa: CASSLTGEGAYGYTF; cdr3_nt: TGTGCCAGCAGCTTAACTGGGGAAGGGGCTTATGGCTACACCTTC
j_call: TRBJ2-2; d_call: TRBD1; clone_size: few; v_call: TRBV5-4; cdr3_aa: CASTKNRGKTGELFF; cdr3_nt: TGTGCCAGCACCAAAAACAGGGGTAAAACCGGGGAGCTGTTTTTT
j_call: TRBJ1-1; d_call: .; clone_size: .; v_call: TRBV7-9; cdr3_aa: CASSETDRNTEAFF; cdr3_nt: TGTGCCAGCAGCGAAACGGACAGGAACACTGAAGCTTTCTTT
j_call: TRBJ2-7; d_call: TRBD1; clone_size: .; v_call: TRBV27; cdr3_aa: CASSLRTGGSYEQYF; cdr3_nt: TGTGCCAGCAGTCTCCGAACAGGGGGCAGCTACGAGCAGTACTTC
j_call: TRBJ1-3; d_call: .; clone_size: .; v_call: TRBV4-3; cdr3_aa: CASRPGIFGNTIYF; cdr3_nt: TGCGCCAGCAGGCCAGGGATATTTGGAAACACCATATATTTT
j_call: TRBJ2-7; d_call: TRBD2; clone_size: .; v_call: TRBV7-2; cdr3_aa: CASSLGLAGGEQYF; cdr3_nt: TGTGCCAGCAGCTTGGGACTAGCGGGGGGCGAGCAGTACTTC
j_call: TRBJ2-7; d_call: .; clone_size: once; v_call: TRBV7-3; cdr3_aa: CASSLIPSSYEQYF; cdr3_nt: TGTGCCAGCAGCTTAATCCCGAGCTCCTACGAGCAGTACTTC
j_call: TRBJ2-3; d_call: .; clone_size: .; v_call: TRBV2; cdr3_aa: CASSSQAGDTQYF; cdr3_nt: TGTGCCAGCAGTTCCCAAGCGGGAGATACGCAGTATTTT
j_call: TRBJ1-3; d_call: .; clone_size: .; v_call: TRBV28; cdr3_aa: CASSQLPGGGNTIYF; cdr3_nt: TGTGCCAGCAGTCAACTTCCCGGGGGGGGAAACACCATATATTTT
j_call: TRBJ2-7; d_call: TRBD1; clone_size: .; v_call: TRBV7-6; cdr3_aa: CASSEGQGAYEQYF; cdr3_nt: TGTGCCAGCAGCGAGGGACAGGGAGCCTACGAGCAGTACTTC
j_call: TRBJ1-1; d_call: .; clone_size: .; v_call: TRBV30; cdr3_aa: CALERVAEAFF; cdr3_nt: TGTGCCCTTGAGAGGGTGGCTGAAGCTTTCTTT
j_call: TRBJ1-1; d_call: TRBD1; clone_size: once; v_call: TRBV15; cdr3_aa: CATAGQAGTEAFF; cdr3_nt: TGTGCCACCGCGGGACAGGCGGGCACTGAAGCTTTCTTT
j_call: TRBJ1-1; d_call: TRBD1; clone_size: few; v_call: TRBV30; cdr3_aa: CAWTGGLTEAFF; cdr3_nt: TGTGCCTGGACAGGGGGCCTGACTGAAGCTTTCTTT
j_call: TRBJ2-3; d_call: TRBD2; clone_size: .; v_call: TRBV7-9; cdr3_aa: CASSHEAGVTDTQYF; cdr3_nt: TGTGCCAGCAGCCATGAAGCGGGGGTCACAGATACGCAGTATTTT
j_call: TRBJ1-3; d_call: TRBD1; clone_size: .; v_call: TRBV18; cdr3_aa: CASSSNTGGSGNTIYF; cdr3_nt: TGTGCCAGCTCATCAAATACAGGGGGTAGTGGAAACACCATATATTTT
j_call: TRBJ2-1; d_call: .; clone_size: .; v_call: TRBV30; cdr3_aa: CAWAGKPYNEQFF; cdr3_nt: TGTGCCTGGGCCGGTAAACCCTACAATGAGCAGTTCTTC
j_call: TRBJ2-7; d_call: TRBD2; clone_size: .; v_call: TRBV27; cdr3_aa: CASATSRTSGKWYEQYF; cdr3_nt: TGTGCCAGCGCCACCTCTCGGACTAGCGGGAAATGGTACGAGCAGTACTTC
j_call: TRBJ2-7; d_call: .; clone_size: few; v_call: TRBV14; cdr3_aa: CASSQTGTLTTYEQYF; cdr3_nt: TGTGCCAGCAGCCAGACGGGAACACTAACCACCTACGAGCAGTACTTC
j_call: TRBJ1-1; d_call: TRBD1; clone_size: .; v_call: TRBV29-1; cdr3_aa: CSVVTGDTEAFF; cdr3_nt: TGCAGCGTCGTGACAGGGGACACTGAAGCTTTCTTT
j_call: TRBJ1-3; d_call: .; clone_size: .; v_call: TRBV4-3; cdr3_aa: CASSQDRREGNTIYF; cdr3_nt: TGCGCCAGCAGCCAAGATAGGAGGGAGGGAAACACCATATATTTT
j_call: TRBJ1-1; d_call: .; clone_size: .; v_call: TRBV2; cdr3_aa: CALWVGRTEAFF; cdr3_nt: TGTGCCCTCTGGGTGGGCCGCACTGAAGCTTTCTTT
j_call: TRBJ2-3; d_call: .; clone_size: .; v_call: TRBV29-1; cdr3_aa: CSASLIVWNTDTQYF; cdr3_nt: TGCAGCGCTAGTCTTATCGTGTGGAACACAGATACGCAGTATTTT
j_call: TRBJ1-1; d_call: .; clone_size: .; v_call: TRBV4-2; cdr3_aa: CASSVDRVNTEAFF; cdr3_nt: TGTGCCAGCAGCGTAGACAGAGTGAACACTGAAGCTTTCTTT
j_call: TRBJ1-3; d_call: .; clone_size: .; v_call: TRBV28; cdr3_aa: CASKLLGGDSGNTIYF; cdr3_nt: TGTGCCAGCAAACTCCTCGGGGGGGACTCTGGAAACACCATATATTTT
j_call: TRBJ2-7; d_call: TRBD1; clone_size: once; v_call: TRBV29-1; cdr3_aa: CSVETGQGSSYEQYF; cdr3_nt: TGCAGCGTCGAAACGGGACAGGGGAGCTCCTACGAGCAGTACTTC
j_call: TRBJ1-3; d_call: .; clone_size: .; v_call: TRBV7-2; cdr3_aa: CASSLQQGSSGNTIYF; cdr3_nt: TGTGCCAGCAGCCTCCAGCAGGGTAGCTCTGGAAACACCATATATTTT
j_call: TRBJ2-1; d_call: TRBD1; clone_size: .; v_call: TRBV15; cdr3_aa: CATVRDRVINEQFF; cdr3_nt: TGTGCCACCGTCCGGGACAGGGTTATCAATGAGCAGTTCTTC
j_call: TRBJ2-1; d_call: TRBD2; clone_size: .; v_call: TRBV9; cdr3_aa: CASSKSGSPYNEQFF; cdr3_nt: TGTGCCAGCAGCAAAAGCGGGAGCCCCTACAATGAGCAGTTCTTC
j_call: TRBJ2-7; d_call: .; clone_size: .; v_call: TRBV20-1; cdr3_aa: CSASSGYEQYF; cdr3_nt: TGCAGTGCTAGCTCCGGGTACGAGCAGTACTTC
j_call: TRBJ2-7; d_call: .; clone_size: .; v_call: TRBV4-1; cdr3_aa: CASSQVDGKQGTSLDEQYF; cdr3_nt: TGCGCCAGCAGCCAAGTTGATGGGAAACAGGGGACTTCCCTCGACGAGCAGTACTTC
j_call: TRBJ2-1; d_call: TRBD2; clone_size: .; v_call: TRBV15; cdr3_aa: CATSRDLAGYNEQFF; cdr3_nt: TGTGCCACCAGCAGAGATCTAGCGGGCTACAATGAGCAGTTCTTC
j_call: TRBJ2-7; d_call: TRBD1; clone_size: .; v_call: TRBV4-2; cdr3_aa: CASSQDMGDRGSQYF; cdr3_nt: TGTGCCAGCAGCCAAGATATGGGGGACAGAGGTTCCCAGTACTTC
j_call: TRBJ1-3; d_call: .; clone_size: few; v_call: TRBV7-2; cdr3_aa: CASSVRGGSGNTIYF; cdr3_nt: TGTGCCAGCAGCGTCAGGGGAGGGTCTGGAAACACCATATATTTT
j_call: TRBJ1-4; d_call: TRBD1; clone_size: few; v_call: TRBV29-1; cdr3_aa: CSGRTGGEKLFF; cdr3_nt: TGCAGCGGACGGACAGGGGGCGAAAAACTGTTTTTT
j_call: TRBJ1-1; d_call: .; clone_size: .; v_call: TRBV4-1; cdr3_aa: CASSQGDPNTEAFF; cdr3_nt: TGCGCCAGCAGCCAGGGCGACCCGAACACTGAAGCTTTCTTT
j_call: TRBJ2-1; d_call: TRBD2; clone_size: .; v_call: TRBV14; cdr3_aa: CASSQLAGRYGEQFF; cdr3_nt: TGTGCCAGCAGCCAACTAGCGGGACGCTACGGCGAGCAGTTCTTC
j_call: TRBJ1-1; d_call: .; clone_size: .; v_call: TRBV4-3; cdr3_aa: CASSHLGGTTEAFF; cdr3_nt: TGCGCCAGCAGCCACTTGGGGGGTACCACTGAAGCTTTCTTT
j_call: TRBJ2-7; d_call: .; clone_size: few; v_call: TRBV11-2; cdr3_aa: CASSVGSVGAYEQYF; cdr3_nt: TGTGCCAGCAGCGTCGGTTCTGTCGGGGCCTACGAGCAGTACTTC